The 5 T cell receptor beta chains reported below all come from one sample, sequenced in a study of blood T cell repertoires in COVID-19. This table comes from immunoSEQ multiplex PCR, and its TCRdb copy is limited to in-frame clones, with some not included. The data show 60,000 to 95,000 clones, around nine tenths seen once. Source material: peripheral blood. The source is a human donor in a cohort sampled during active COVID-19.

This clone was recorded once. The gene calls are TRBV9 and TRBJ2-1; maybe TRBD1 (5 bases). V shed 4 bases and J shed 2 bases, with 13 bases lying between them. Per the germline V gene, CDR1 is SGDLS and CDR2 is YYNGEE. This CDR3 is 15 amino acids long. CDR3 DNA: TGTGCCAGCAGCTCCCAGGGCTTAACCTACAATGAGCAGTTCTTC. It is translated as CASSSQGLTYNEQFF.

The chain employs TRBV19 and TRBJ2-3; perhaps TRBD2 as D (7 bases). The germline CDR1 and CDR2 sequences are LNHDA and SQIVND (reference sequence). V gave up 4 bases and J gave up 2 bases, with 13 bases separating them. The CDR3 spans 15 residues. The CDR3 loop is CASSRRGADTDTQYF. The CDR3 bases are TGTGCCAGTAGTAGACGGGGGGCAGACACAGATACGCAGTATTTT. Filled out from reference TRBV19 and TRBJ2-3, the complete variable domain reads DGGITQSPKYLFRKEGQNVTLSCEQNLNHDAMYWYRQDPGQGLRLIYYSQIVNDFQKGDIAEGYSVSREKKESFPLTVTSAQKNPTAFYLCASSRRGADTDTQYFGPGTRLTVL.

The chain recombines TRBV5-1 with TRBJ2-7; 7 bases match TRBD2. With 3 bases clipped from V and 0 bases from J, the junction kept 6 bases outside the gene matches. Germline CDR1 and CDR2: SGHRS and YFSETQ. The CDR3 runs 15 residues. The CDR3 region is CASSSRGGDSYEQYF. The CDR3 nucleotides are TGCGCCAGCAGCTCCCGGGGAGGGGACTCCTACGAGCAGTACTTC.

The chain links TRBV13 to TRBJ2-3, with 9 bases lining up with TRBD2. CDR1 is PRHDT and CDR2 is FYEKMQ in the germline V gene (reference sequence). CDR3 length: 16 amino acids. The V gene end was trimmed by 1 base and the J gene end by 4 bases; junction bases not matched to a gene: 6. CDR3 nucleotides: TGTGCCAGCAGCTTAGTTGCTAGCGGGGAGGCAGATACGCAGTATTTT. This gives the protein CASSLVASGEADTQYF.

This chain connects TRBV10-3 to TRBJ2-3; 8 positions match TRBD2. Trimming took 6 bases from V and 6 from J; bases not matched to a gene: 5. Germline CDR1 ENHRY, CDR2 SYGVKD. The CDR3 extends over 13 amino acids. Here the CDR3 reads CAISGGAEDTQYF. CDR3 DNA sequence: TGTGCCATCAGCGGGGGGGCTGAGGATACGCAGTATTTT.